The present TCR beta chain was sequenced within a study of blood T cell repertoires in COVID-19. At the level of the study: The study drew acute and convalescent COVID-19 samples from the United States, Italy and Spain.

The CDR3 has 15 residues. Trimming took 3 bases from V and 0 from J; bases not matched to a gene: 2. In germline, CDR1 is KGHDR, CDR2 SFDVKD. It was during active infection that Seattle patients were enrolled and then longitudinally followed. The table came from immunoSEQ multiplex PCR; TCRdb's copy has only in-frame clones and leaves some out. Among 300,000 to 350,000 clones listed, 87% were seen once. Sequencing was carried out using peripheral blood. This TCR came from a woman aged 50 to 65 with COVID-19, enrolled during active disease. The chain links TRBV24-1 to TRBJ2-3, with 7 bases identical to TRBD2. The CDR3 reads CATSDTSDSTDTQYF. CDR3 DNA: TGTGCCACCAGTGATACTAGCGACAGCACAGATACGCAGTATTTT.